The 6 T cell receptor beta chains reported below all come from one sample, sequenced in a study of cytomegalovirus exposure and HLA in healthy donors. Use of 60 Vbeta and 13 Jbeta primers characterized the PCR. The assay was immunoSEQ multiplex PCR, and TCRdb's table has in-frame clones only and misses some. Among a few hundred thousand clones listed, approximately 80% were seen once. Sample: PBMCs. Source of these receptors: a man younger than 45 in good health and CMV-seronegative.

The chain carries TRBV11-2 and TRBJ2-2; D possibly corresponds to TRBD2 (5 bases). Trimming took 1 base from V and 5 from J, leaving 11 bases between them. CDR3 length equals 15 residues. Germline V gene data show CDR1 as SGHAT and CDR2 as FQNNGV. CDR3: CASSLAGGRTGELFF. DNA of the CDR3: TGTGCCAGCAGCTTAGCAGGAGGACGTACCGGGGAGCTGTTTTTT. Supplemented by reference TRBV11-2 and TRBJ2-2, the full variable domain reads EAGVAQSPRYKIIEKRQSVAFWCNPISGHATLYWYQQILGQGPKLLIQFQNNGVVDDSQLPKDRFSAERLKGVDSTLKIQPAKLEDSAVYLCASSLAGGRTGELFFGEGSRLTVL.

The chain uses TRBV7-9 and TRBJ1-2, with TRBD1 as a possible D gene (5 bases). This CDR3 contains 14 residues. Trimming pared 5 bases from V and 8 bases from J, leaving 18 bases between. From germline, CDR1 is SEHNR and CDR2 FQNEAQ (reference sequence). The CDR3 DNA is TGTGCCAGCAGCCCACTTAGGGGAGGTAACGGCTACACCTTC. Protein sequence: CASSPLRGGNGYTF.

V usage is TRBV9 and J usage is TRBJ2-5, with 11 bases identical to TRBD2. V trimming: 4 bases; J trimming: 2 bases; junction bases outside the gene matches: 10. The CDR3 sequence is 17 residues long. Germline CDR1 reads SGDLS; CDR2 reads YYNGEE. DNA for the CDR3: TGTGCCAGCAGCTTAGGGGGTAGCGGGGGGGGTCAAGAGACCCAGTACTTC. Translated, it gives CASSLGGSGGGQETQYF.

The table lists this clone with a few counts. The J gene is TRBJ1-2, the V gene TRBV9; TRBD1 is a possible D gene (5 bases). CDR1 is SGDLS, CDR2 YYNGEE, per germline. CDR3 length equals 13 residues. Trimming pared 4 bases from V and 8 bases from J, leaving 15 bases between. The CDR3 DNA follows: TGTGCCAGCAGCCCCGAGGTTCAGGGAGGCTACACCTTC. It codes for CASSPEVQGGYTF.

The V call is TRBV7-9, the J call TRBJ2-1; the D gene is possibly TRBD2 (6 bases). Germline CDR1 and CDR2: SEHNR and FQNEAQ (reference sequence). CDR3 length: 15 amino acids. V was trimmed by 5 bases and J by 2 bases, leaving 13 bases between them. The CDR3 region is CASSPGSGAYNEQFF. The CDR3 nucleotides are TGTGCCAGCAGCCCGGGCTCGGGAGCCTACAATGAGCAGTTCTTC.

The rearrangement joins TRBV7-9 to TRBJ1-5; D gene unclear. The germline V and J ends were trimmed by 5 bases and 2 bases, with 16 bases remaining between them. The CDR3 spans 16 residues. CDR1 is SEHNR and CDR2 is FQNEAQ in the germline V gene (reference sequence). In DNA, the CDR3 is TGTGCCAGCAGCAACGACAAAGCTAAAGGCAATCAGCCCCAGCATTTT. The encoded protein is CASSNDKAKGNQPQHF.